The next 24 T cell receptor beta chains were all read from a single sample in a study of CD8+CD57+ T cells in acquired aplastic anemia. Genomic DNA was employed as the template in profiling TCR beta VDJ and CDR3. Via MiXCR, TCRdb re-called the reads, giving one row per CDR3 protein. This sample has roughly 200,000 distinct CDR3 sequences, with less than 65% found just once. Patients included in sequencing had previously demonstrated CD8+CD57+ cell expansion by flow cytometry. Sequencing was done on a sample of sorted CD4+, CD8+, or CD8+CD57+ T cells (not recorded which) from PBMCs. These receptor sequences come from a human donor with aplastic anemia.

In DNA, the CDR3 is TGTGCCAGCAGTTTAATATTGGGGGGGGACTATGGCTACACCTTC. This sequence encodes CASSLILGGDYGYTF. The chain carries TRBV12-3 or TRBV12-4 and TRBJ1-2; the D gene is possibly TRBD1 (5 bases). V lost 2 bases to trimming and J lost 3 bases, with 13 bases between them. The CDR3 covers 15 residues.

J is TRBJ2-7 and V is TRBV20-1, with TRBD2 matching 8 bases. Trimming cost V 5 bases and J 1 base; bases outside gene matches: 7. CDR1 and CDR2 (germline): DFQATT, SNEGSKA (reference sequence). The CDR3 runs to 14 residues. CDR3 loop: CSALWLAGSYEQYF. The CDR3 region has the DNA TGCAGTGCTCTCTGGCTAGCGGGTTCCTACGAGCAGTACTTC.

This clonotype was picked up one time. The chain recombines TRBV7-9 with TRBJ2-7; D gene uncertain. Germline CDR1 and CDR2: SEHNR and FQNEAQ (reference sequence). Trimming left V 4 bases short and J 3 bases short, with 13 bases between. This CDR3 is built from 14 residues. The DNA for the CDR3 is TGTGCCAGCAGCTCCGTGTTGGACCGCTACGAGCAGTACTTC. Protein sequence: CASSSVLDRYEQYF. Filled out from reference TRBV7-9 and TRBJ2-7, the complete variable domain reads DTGVSQNPRHKITKRGQNVTFRCDPISEHNRLYWYRQTLGQGPEFLTYFQNEAQLEKSRLLSDRFSAERPKGSFSTLEIQRTEQGDSAMYLCASSSVLDRYEQYFGPGTRLTVT.

This clonotype turned up a few times. The chain joins TRBV24-1 to TRBJ2-7; 8 bases match TRBD1. V was clipped by 2 bases and J by 2 bases; unmatched bases: 4. Germline V gene lookup returns CDR1 KGHDR and CDR2 SFDVKD. The CDR3 consists of 15 residues. The CDR3 reads CATSDWTGSTYEQYF. The CDR3 DNA reads as TGTGCCACCAGTGATTGGACAGGGTCCACCTACGAGCAGTACTTC.

V usage is TRBV28 and J usage is TRBJ1-1, with D hard to call. This CDR3 contains 12 residues. Germline V gene sequence: CDR1 MDHEN, CDR2 SYDVKM. Trimming left V 3 bases short and J 9 bases short, with 11 bases between. The CDR3 region has the DNA TGTGCCAGCAGTTTGCTTACAGATAAAGCTTTCTTT. As protein: CASSLLTDKAFF. Together with reference TRBV28 and TRBJ1-1, the CDR3 gives the full variable domain: DVKVTQSSRYLVKRTGEKVFLECVQDMDHENMFWYRQDPGLGLRLIYFSYDVKMKEKGDIPEGYSVSREKKERFSLILESASTNQTSMYLCASSLLTDKAFFGQGTRLTVV.

Many counts were recorded for this clonotype. This rearrangement joins TRBV3-1 to TRBJ1-1; no reliable D call. V was shortened by 0 bases and J by 1 base, with 9 bases between the two germline ends. The V gene's germline CDR1 is LGHDT and CDR2 YNNKEL (reference sequence). The CDR3 covers 15 residues. CDR3 sequence: CASSQDWAGNTEAFF. CDR3 bases: TGTGCCAGCAGCCAAGATTGGGCGGGGAACACTGAAGCTTTCTTT.

The chain uses TRBV15 and TRBJ2-7; possible D gene TRBD1, 6 bases. The germline CDR1 and CDR2 sequences are LNHNV and YYDKDF (reference sequence). Trimming removed 1 base at V and 0 bases at J, with 10 bases between. This CDR3 region has 15 residues. CDR3: CATSRGRDNSYEQYF. CDR3 coding DNA: TGTGCCACCAGCAGAGGTAGGGACAACTCCTACGAGCAGTACTTC.

This chain joins TRBV25-1 and TRBJ2-3; D unresolved. Per germline, CDR1 MGHDK and CDR2 SYGVNS. This CDR3 contains 12 residues. Deletions cut 6 bases from V and 3 bases from J, with 7 bases between. As DNA, the CDR3 is TGTGCCAGCAGCAAAGGGACAGATACGCAGTATTTT. Translated, it gives CASSKGTDTQYF.

Regarding this clonotype: Compared with germline, one end of the junction differs, possibly owing to a read error. The V and J genes are TRBV14 and TRBJ2-7, with no clear D. The CDR3 runs to 13 residues. CDR1 and CDR2 (germline): SGHDN, FVKESK. The DNA for the CDR3 is TGTGCCAGCAGCCGCACGCTCTCCTACGGGCAGTACTTC. Amino acids: CASSRTLSYGQYF.

This clonotype was seen a few times. CDR3 protein: CASSPAPGGEQFF. The DNA for the CDR3 is TGTGCCAGCAGCCCAGCACCAGGGGGGGAGCAGTTCTTC. The V call is TRBV7-7, the J call TRBJ2-1; perhaps TRBD1 as D (7 bases). Germline lookup yields CDR1 SSHAT and CDR2 FNYEAQ (reference sequence). The CDR3 covers 13 residues. Between the trimmed V and J ends, which lost 5 bases and 10 bases, there was a span of 15 bases.

J is TRBJ2-7 and V is TRBV7-2; possibly TRBD1 or TRBD2 for D (5 bases each). The V end lost 6 bases, the J end lost 7 bases, and 13 bases lay between the germline ends. Germline V lookup: CDR1 SGHTA, CDR2 FQGNSA. This CDR3 region has 12 residues. The CDR3 reads CASRGDLREQYF. The CDR3 DNA is TGTGCCAGCAGGGGGGATTTGAGGGAGCAGTACTTC.

This clonotype appeared many times. The chain has TRBV7-8 and TRBJ2-1, with D possibly TRBD1 on 5 matching bases. V was cut by 3 bases and J by 4 bases, with 7 bases left in between. The CDR3 has 13 residues. The V gene's germline CDR1 is SGHVS and CDR2 FQNEAQ. The CDR3 region has the DNA TGTGCCAGCAGCTTGTCAGGGTACAATGAGCAGTTCTTC. This encodes CASSLSGYNEQFF.

The J gene is TRBJ2-7, the V gene TRBV7-2; tentative D call: TRBD1 (6 bases). V was cut by 5 bases and J by 3 bases, with 17 bases left in between. This CDR3 comprises 15 residues. Germline V gene sequence: CDR1 SGHTA, CDR2 FQGNSA. CDR3 loop: CASSRSNRAVYEQYF. The CDR3 nucleotides are TGTGCCAGCAGCCGAAGTAACAGGGCAGTCTACGAGCAGTACTTC.

To note about this clonotype: With a much larger clone just one base away, this may be a read error. V is TRBV7-2 and J is TRBJ1-2; no definite D call. CDR1 and CDR2 (germline): SGHTA, FQGNSA. The length of the CDR3 is 17 residues. The CDR3 loop is CASSQALSPDKRYGYAF. The CDR3, as DNA: TGCGCCAGCAGCCAAGCCTTAAGCCCCGACAAGCGCTATGGCTACGCCTTC.

The V gene is TRBV7-9, the J gene TRBJ1-2; D uncertain. Per germline, CDR1 SEHNR and CDR2 FQNEAQ (reference sequence). The germline V and J ends were trimmed by 1 base and 0 bases, with 6 bases remaining between them. The CDR3 is made up of 14 amino acids. The CDR3 sequence is CASSLGVANYGYTF. The CDR3 DNA reads TGTGCCAGCAGCTTAGGCGTAGCTAACTATGGCTACACCTTC.

The J gene is TRBJ2-7, the V gene TRBV7-9; 8 nucleotides agree with TRBD1. CDR3 length: 14 residues. Germline CDR1 and CDR2: SEHNR and FQNEAQ (reference sequence). Unmatched junction bases numbered 9, after V lost 9 bases and J lost 2 bases. The CDR3 here is CASKRQGPPYEQYF. The CDR3 DNA reads TGTGCCAGTAAACGACAGGGGCCCCCCTACGAGCAGTACTTC.

The chain carries TRBV6-5 and TRBJ2-7; D gene uncertain. Germline loops: CDR1 MNHEY, CDR2 SVGAGI. The CDR3 has 14 residues. V shed 4 bases and J shed 6 bases, with 16 bases lying between them. CDR3 loop: CASSFWDGPTEQYF. The CDR3 nucleotides are TGTGCCAGCAGTTTCTGGGATGGCCCCACCGAGCAGTACTTC.

This clonotype came up once. CDR3 sequence: CASSDSGWGQPQHF. Written as DNA, the CDR3 is TGTGCCAGCAGTGATTCAGGGTGGGGTCAGCCCCAGCATTTT. This chain links TRBV2 with TRBJ1-5; D might be TRBD1 (5 bases). V was pared by 3 bases and J by 6 bases, with 12 bases between. The CDR3 is made up of 14 amino acids. Germline V gene data show CDR1 as SNHLY and CDR2 as FYNNEI.

This clonotype was observed a few times. The chain has TRBV11-2 and TRBJ1-5, with TRBD1 matching over 8 bases. Germline lookup yields CDR1 SGHAT and CDR2 FQNNGV. CDR3 length: 16 amino acids. V dropped 1 base and J dropped 7; count of bases not matched to a gene: 9. CDR3 in DNA: TGTGCCAGCAGCTTAGTCGCAGGGGGCGCTTTCCAGCCCCAGCATTTT. Residues: CASSLVAGGAFQPQHF.

The rearrangement uses TRBV6-2 or TRBV6-3 and TRBJ2-7; D perhaps matches TRBD2 (6 bases). With 10 bases removed from V and 2 bases from J, the gap between germline ends came to 21 bases. Per germline, CDR1 MNHEY and CDR2 SVGEGT. The length of the CDR3 is 15 residues. Written as DNA, the CDR3 is TGTGCCACCCTAAACGGGGAGGCCATCCCCTACGAGCAGTACTTC. The encoded protein is CATLNGEAIPYEQYF.

J is TRBJ2-5 and V is TRBV19, with 7 bases matching TRBD1. In germline, CDR1 is LNHDA, CDR2 SQIVND (reference sequence). The ends lost 2 bases at V and 4 bases at J; junction bases unmatched: 1. The CDR3 is 13 residues long. As DNA, the CDR3 is TGTGCCAGTAGTATAAGGACAGGAGAGACCCAGTACTTC. Protein: CASSIRTGETQYF.

The V and J genes are TRBV20-1 and TRBJ2-3, with TRBD1 as a possible D gene (6 bases). Germline values: CDR1 DFQATT, CDR2 SNEGSKA (reference sequence). The CDR3 length is 12 residues. V lost 4 bases and J lost 9, with 14 bases in between. The DNA of the CDR3 is TGCAGTGCTAACCTACAGGGCTCCACGCAGTATTTT. Translation: CSANLQGSTQYF.

The chain employs TRBV29-1 and TRBJ2-7; weak D call: TRBD1 (8 bases). The CDR3 contains 14 residues. Per germline, CDR1 SQVTM and CDR2 ANQGSEA. Trimming shortened V by 6 bases and J by 3 bases, and 18 bases separated the two germline ends. CDR3 loop: CSVGIQGGGYEQYF. The CDR3 coding sequence is TGCAGCGTGGGGATACAGGGGGGGGGCTACGAGCAGTACTTC.

The chain uses TRBV5-6 and TRBJ2-5; 7 bases are shared with TRBD1. The length of the CDR3 is 17 residues. The J segment lost 4 bases and the V segment lost 4 bases, leaving 16 bases of the junction unmatched. Germline CDR1 SGHDT, CDR2 YYEEEE. The CDR3 DNA is TGTGCCAGCAGCCCGAAGAACAGGGGCCTGCCCGGAGAGACCCAGTACTTC. This gives the protein CASSPKNRGLPGETQYF.